These T cell receptor beta chains were read from a single sample in a study of T-cell reconstitution after alpha-beta-depleted transplantation in children. In TCRdb, the PCR reads were re-called with MiXCR into one record per CDR3 protein. The table has around 200,000 distinct CDR3 sequences, more than 15% seen once. The starting material was PBMCs, mostly from graft donor cells, obtained 360 days after TCRalphabeta/CD19-depleted stem cell transplant. These TCRs come from a male patient aged 2-9 years who had a stem cell transplant for acute lymphoblastic leukemia, so the T cells may come from the graft donor. CDR3s include the opening cysteine and the closing phenylalanine or tryptophan. D genes are given only for firm matches. Expanded clones are given a class, and other clones once, few, many or no size at all.

j_call,d_call,clone_size,v_call,cdr3_aa,cdr3_nt
TRBJ1-1,NA,many,TRBV29-1,CSVRTETTEAFF,TGCAGCGTTAGAACAGAAACTACTGAAGCTTTCTTT
TRBJ2-5,TRBD2,few,TRBV5-1,CASSFVGTSGQETQYF,TGCGCCAGCAGCTTCGTGGGGACTAGCGGACAAGAGACCCAGTACTTC
TRBJ2-3,NA,many,TRBV11-2,CASSLDLGESTDTQYF,TGTGCCAGCAGCTTAGATCTGGGGGAGAGCACAGATACGCAGTATTTT
TRBJ2-7,NA,many,TRBV12-3/TRBV12-4,CASSLGTEQYF,TGTGCCAGCAGTTTGGGGACAGAGCAGTACTTC
TRBJ1-1,TRBD1,NA,TRBV11-2,CASSFLGQGAGEAFF,TGTGCCAGCAGCTTCTTGGGACAGGGGGCCGGTGAAGCTTTCTTT
TRBJ1-5,NA,once,TRBV19,CASMGLGNQPQHF,TGTGCCAGTATGGGGCTTGGCAATCAGCCCCAGCATTTT
TRBJ2-7,NA,once,TRBV28,CASSLIGPLGTYEQYF,TGTGCCAGCAGTTTAATAGGGCCATTGGGAACCTACGAGCAGTACTTC
TRBJ2-1,NA,NA,TRBV29-1,CSVEGQSSYNEQFF,TGCAGCGTCGAAGGCCAAAGCTCCTACAATGAGCAGTTCTTC
TRBJ1-2,NA,few,TRBV6-2/TRBV6-3,CASNEGNYGYTF,TGTGCCAGCAACGAGGGAAACTATGGCTACACCTTC
TRBJ2-1,TRBD2,medium-sized,TRBV12-3/TRBV12-4,CASSLGLAGVEQFF,TGTGCCAGCAGTCTGGGACTAGCGGGGGTTGAGCAGTTCTTC
TRBJ1-3,NA,few,TRBV2,CASSERGYTIYF,TGTGCCAGCAGTGAAAGGGGGTACACCATATATTTT
TRBJ1-2,NA,NA,TRBV30,CAWSPRGEIGYTF,TGTGCCTGGAGTCCCCGTGGGGAGATCGGCTACACCTTC
TRBJ2-2,NA,few,TRBV12-3/TRBV12-4,CASSLQDGTGELFF,TGTGCCAGCAGCCTACAGGACGGAACCGGGGAGCTGTTTTTT
TRBJ2-1,NA,many,TRBV11-2,CASSLGGSFYNEQFF,TGTGCCAGCAGCTTAGGGGGCTCCTTCTACAATGAGCAGTTCTTC
TRBJ2-7,TRBD2,NA,TRBV11-2,CASSLFLGLAGGLYEQYF,TGTGCCAGCAGCTTATTTCTGGGACTAGCGGGGGGGCTCTACGAGCAGTACTTC
TRBJ2-7,NA,NA,TRBV13,CARSFRLAGFPYEQYF,TGTGCCAGGAGCTTCCGGCTCGCGGGGTTTCCCTACGAGCAGTACTTC
TRBJ2-3,TRBD2,NA,TRBV20-1,CSARVAGVGTDTQYF,TGCAGTGCTAGAGTAGCGGGAGTGGGCACAGATACGCAGTATTTT
TRBJ2-1,TRBD1,many,TRBV10-3,CAIRETGISYNEQFF,TGTGCCATCAGGGAGACAGGGATCTCCTACAATGAGCAGTTCTTC
TRBJ1-2,NA,NA,TRBV12-3/TRBV12-4,CASSVLGTLGYTF,TGTGCCAGCAGTGTGCTGGGGACTCTAGGCTACACCTTC
TRBJ1-5,NA,few,TRBV5-1,CASSLELGIDNQPQHF,TGCGCCAGCAGCTTGGAGCTGGGGATCGATAATCAGCCCCAGCATTTT
TRBJ1-5,NA,many,TRBV6-2/TRBV6-3,CASNTGSINQPQHF,TGTGCCAGCAATACAGGGTCGATCAATCAGCCCCAGCATTTT
TRBJ2-3,NA,NA,TRBV7-9,CASSLFSDTQYF,TGTGCCAGCAGCTTATTTTCAGATACGCAGTATTTT
TRBJ1-2,NA,few,TRBV15,CATSREQVLSTEGYTF,TGTGCCACCAGCAGAGAGCAGGTTTTATCCACCGAGGGCTACACCTTC
TRBJ2-1,TRBD2,many,TRBV6-2/TRBV6-3,CASSYPRGVSYNEQFF,TGTGCCAGCAGTTACCCGCGGGGGGTCTCCTACAATGAGCAGTTCTTC
TRBJ2-2,NA,NA,TRBV28,CASSFIQGLGTGELFF,TGTGCCAGCAGTTTTATACAGGGTCTCGGTACCGGGGAGCTGTTTTTT
TRBJ1-2,NA,few,TRBV12-3/TRBV12-4,CASTEVNYGYTF,TGTGCCAGTACAGAGGTAAACTATGGCTACACCTTC
TRBJ1-2,NA,many,TRBV29-1,CSVIPGGYTF,TGCAGCGTTATCCCCGGTGGCTACACCTTC
TRBJ1-2,TRBD1,NA,TRBV7-9,CASSFFGTDYGYTF,TGTGCCAGCAGCTTCTTTGGGACAGACTATGGCTACACCTTC
TRBJ1-5,NA,NA,TRBV20-1,CSARDDSQGLQPQHF,TGCAGTGCTAGAGATGACAGCCAGGGGCTTCAGCCCCAGCATTTT
TRBJ2-5,NA,few,TRBV29-1,CSVLRVTQYF,TGCAGCGTTCTTAGGGTGACCCAGTACTTC